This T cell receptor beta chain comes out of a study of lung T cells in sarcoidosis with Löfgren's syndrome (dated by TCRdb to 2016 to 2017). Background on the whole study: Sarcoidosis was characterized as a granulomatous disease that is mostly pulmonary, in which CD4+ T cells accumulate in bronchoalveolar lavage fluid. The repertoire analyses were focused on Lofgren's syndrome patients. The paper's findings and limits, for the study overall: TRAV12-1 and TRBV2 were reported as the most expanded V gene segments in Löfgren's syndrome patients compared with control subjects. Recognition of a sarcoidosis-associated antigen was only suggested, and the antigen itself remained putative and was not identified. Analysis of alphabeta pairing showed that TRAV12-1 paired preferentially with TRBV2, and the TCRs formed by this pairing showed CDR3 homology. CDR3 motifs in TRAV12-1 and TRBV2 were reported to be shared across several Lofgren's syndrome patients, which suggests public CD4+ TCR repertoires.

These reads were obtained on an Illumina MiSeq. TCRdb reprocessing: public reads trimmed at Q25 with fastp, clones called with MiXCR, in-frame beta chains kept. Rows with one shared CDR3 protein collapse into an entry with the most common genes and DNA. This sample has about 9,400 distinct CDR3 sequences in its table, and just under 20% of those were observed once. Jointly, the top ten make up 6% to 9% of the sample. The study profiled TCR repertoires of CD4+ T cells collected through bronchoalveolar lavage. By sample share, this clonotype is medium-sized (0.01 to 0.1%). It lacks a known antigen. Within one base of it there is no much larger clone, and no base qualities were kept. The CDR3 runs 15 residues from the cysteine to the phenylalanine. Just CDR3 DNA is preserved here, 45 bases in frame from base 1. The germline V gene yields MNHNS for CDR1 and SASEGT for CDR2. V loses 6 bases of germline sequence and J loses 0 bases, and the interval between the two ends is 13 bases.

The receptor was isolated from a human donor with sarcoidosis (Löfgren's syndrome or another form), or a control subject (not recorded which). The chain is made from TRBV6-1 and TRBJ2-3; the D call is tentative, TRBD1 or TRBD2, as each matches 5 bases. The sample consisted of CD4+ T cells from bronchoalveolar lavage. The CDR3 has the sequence CASRGVITSTDTQYF. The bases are TGTGCCAGCAGGGGGGTTATAACTAGCACAGATACGCAGTATTTT.